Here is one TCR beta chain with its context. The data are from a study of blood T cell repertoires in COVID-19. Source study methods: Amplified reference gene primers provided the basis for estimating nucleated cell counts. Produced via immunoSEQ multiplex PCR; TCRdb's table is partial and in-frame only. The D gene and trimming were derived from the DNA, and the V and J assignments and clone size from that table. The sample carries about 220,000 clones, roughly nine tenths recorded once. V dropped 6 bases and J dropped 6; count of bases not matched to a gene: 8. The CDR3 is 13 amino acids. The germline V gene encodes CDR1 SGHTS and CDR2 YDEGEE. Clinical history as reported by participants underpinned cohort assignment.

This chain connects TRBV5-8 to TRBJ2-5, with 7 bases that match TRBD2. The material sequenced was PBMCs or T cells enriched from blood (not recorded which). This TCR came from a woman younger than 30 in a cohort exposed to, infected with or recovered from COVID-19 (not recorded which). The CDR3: CASNLGGGKTQYF. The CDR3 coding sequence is TGTGCCAGCAACCTTGGGGGAGGGAAGACCCAGTACTTC.